Listed below are T cell receptor beta chains from one sample, sequenced in a study of T cell repertoires in cytomegalovirus infection. A single record per CDR3 protein comes from TCRdb applying MiXCR to the reads. The table includes fewer than 550,000 distinct CDR3 sequences, roughly 30% detected once. Sequenced material: PBMCs. The receptors originated from a human donor in good health (CMV status not recorded). Some clones in this sample may be carry-over from other donors' samples. Both conserved end residues are part of each CDR3. D genes are given only for firm matches. Rows may omit the clone size; those that give it use once, few, many or a size class.

D	V	size	J	CDR3	DNA
TRBD2	TRBV4-3	NA	TRBJ2-5	CAIRYQRGTKQETQYF	TGCGCCATCAGATACCAGCGCGGGACTAAACAAGAGACCCAGTACTTC
NA	TRBV6-1	few	TRBJ2-2	CASSRQANTGELFF	TGTGCCAGCAGCAGACAGGCGAACACCGGGGAGCTGTTTTTT
TRBD1	TRBV11-2	NA	TRBJ2-1	CASTPKGSAGEYRGLYNEQFF	TGTGCCAGCACCCCCAAGGGGTCGGCCGGCGAGTACAGGGGGCTATACAATGAGCAGTTCTTC
TRBD1	TRBV4-2	NA	TRBJ1-1	CARSKGQPNTEAFF	TGTGCCAGAAGCAAGGGACAGCCGAACACTGAAGCTTTCTTT
NA	TRBV11-3	NA	TRBJ2-7	CASSSGHSYEQYF	TGTGCCAGCAGCTCGGGACACTCCTACGAGCAGTACTTC
NA	TRBV19	NA	TRBJ2-1	CASSIGGVQGGYNEQFF	TGTGCCAGTAGTATAGGAGGCGTCCAGGGGGGCTACAATGAGCAGTTCTTC
NA	TRBV29-1	NA	TRBJ1-2	CSVEGPDGPVGGYTF	TGCAGCGTTGAAGGACCGGACGGTCCCGTAGGGGGCTACACCTTC
NA	TRBV7-8	many	TRBJ2-5	CASSLVYEGLEETQYF	TGTGCCAGCAGCTTAGTGTATGAGGGTTTGGAAGAGACCCAGTACTTC
NA	TRBV12-5	few	TRBJ1-2	CASAVRGGYTF	TGTGCTAGTGCCGTCAGAGGCGGCTACACCTTC
NA	TRBV4-1	NA	TRBJ2-1	CASSQAGGVWEQFF	TGCGCCAGCAGCCAGGCAGGGGGGGTATGGGAGCAGTTCTTC
TRBD1	TRBV12-3/TRBV12-4	NA	TRBJ2-7	CASLKLDRGREQYF	TGTGCCAGCCTCAAACTGGACAGGGGGCGAGAGCAGTACTTC
TRBD2	TRBV28	NA	TRBJ2-5	CASSPSGGAQETQYF	TGTGCCAGCAGTCCGAGCGGGGGGGCCCAAGAGACCCAGTACTTC
NA	TRBV2	few	TRBJ2-3	CASSGGAPSTDTQYF	TGTGCCAGCAGTGGGGGGGCCCCCTCCACAGATACGCAGTATTTT
NA	TRBV27	few	TRBJ2-7	CASSLLGGRYEQYF	TGTGCCAGCAGTTTACTAGGGGGGAGGTACGAGCAGTACTTC
TRBD1	TRBV12-3/TRBV12-4	few	TRBJ2-5	CASSFRQGGETQYF	TGTGCCAGCAGTTTCAGACAGGGTGGAGAGACCCAGTACTTC
NA	TRBV7-2	NA	TRBJ2-1	CASSPPQGGRNEQFF	TGTGCCAGCAGCCCCCCACAGGGTGGTAGGAATGAGCAGTTCTTC
TRBD1	TRBV6-5	NA	TRBJ1-2	CASIRDRGLYCYTF	TGTGCCAGCATTCGGGACAGGGGGCTCTATTGCTACACCTTC
NA	TRBV7-2	many	TRBJ2-7	CASSLGRSESEQYF	TGTGCCAGCAGCTTAGGCAGGTCGGAGTCCGAGCAGTACTTC
NA	TRBV6-5	few	TRBJ1-3	CASRVTGTNGNTIYF	TGTGCCAGCAGAGTAACCGGGACAAATGGAAACACCATATATTTT
NA	TRBV5-4	few	TRBJ1-2	CASSPRGAYGYTF	TGTGCCAGCAGTCCCAGGGGTGCCTATGGCTACACCTTC
NA	TRBV25-1	few	TRBJ1-4	CASSGQFEKLFF	TGTGCCAGCAGTGGACAGTTTGAAAAACTGTTTTTT
TRBD1	TRBV7-8	many	TRBJ2-4	CASSLTGAAKNIQYF	TGTGCCAGCAGCTTGACAGGGGCGGCCAAAAACATTCAGTACTTC
TRBD2	TRBV7-9	NA	TRBJ2-7	CASSSGLAGDPKTYEQYF	TGTGCCAGCAGCTCGGGACTAGCGGGGGACCCTAAAACCTACGAGCAGTACTTC
NA	TRBV18	few	TRBJ1-1	CASSPPLGSNTEAFF	TGTGCCAGCTCACCACCTTTGGGAAGTAACACTGAAGCTTTCTTT
TRBD2	TRBV19	NA	TRBJ2-1	CASRGLVGEQLF	TGTGCCAGTAGGGGACTAGTCGGTGAGCAGTTATTC
NA	TRBV6-1	NA	TRBJ2-1	CASSPLASYNEQFF	TGTGCCAGCAGCCCGCTCGCCTCCTACAATGAGCAGTTCTTC
NA	TRBV5-1	NA	TRBJ1-5	CASSTDPGNQPQHF	TGCGCCAGCAGCACAGATCCTGGAAATCAGCCCCAGCATTTT
TRBD2	TRBV7-2	many	TRBJ2-3	CASSLDYSGGATDTQYF	TGTGCCAGCAGCTTAGACTATAGCGGGGGGGCAACAGATACGCAGTATTTT
NA	TRBV7-9	few	TRBJ2-7	CASSFEAPGEQYF	TGTGCCAGCAGCTTCGAGGCCCCGGGGGAGCAGTACTTC
NA	TRBV7-6	many	TRBJ1-4	CASRSLTGKNNEKLFF	TGTGCCAGCAGGTCTCTCACAGGAAAGAATAATGAAAAACTGTTTTTT
NA	TRBV7-8	few	TRBJ2-7	CASSLRDTSSYEQYF	TGTGCCAGCAGTCTCAGGGATACTAGCTCCTACGAGCAGTACTTC
TRBD1	TRBV20-1	few	TRBJ1-4	CSARDRTGSNNEKLFF	TGCAGTGCTAGAGATCGGACAGGGTCTAATAATGAAAAACTGTTTTTT
NA	TRBV9	few	TRBJ1-6	CASSVAGAYSYNSPLHF	TGTGCCAGCAGCGTAGCAGGTGCCTACTCCTATAATTCACCCCTCCACTTT
NA	TRBV27	NA	TRBJ1-2	CAISPHSSYGYTF	TGTGCCATCAGTCCCCACTCGAGCTATGGCTACACCTTC
NA	TRBV4-1	NA	TRBJ1-1	CASSRGGGDTEAFF	TGCGCCAGCAGCCGAGGCGGTGGGGACACTGAAGCTTTCTTT
TRBD2	TRBV25-1	few	TRBJ2-2	CASSRNSGGTGELFF	TGTGCCAGCAGCAGAAATAGCGGGGGGACCGGGGAGCTGTTTTTT
NA	TRBV12-5	NA	TRBJ2-1	CASGFGTSPGLFHEQFF	TGTGCTAGTGGTTTTGGGACAAGCCCGGGACTGTTTCATGAGCAGTTCTTC
TRBD2	TRBV29-1	few	TRBJ2-1	CSVALAGDFLYNEQFF	TGCAGCGTTGCACTTGCGGGGGACTTCCTTTACAATGAGCAGTTCTTC
NA	TRBV6-5	few	TRBJ1-1	CASSYWGGDSEAFF	TGTGCCAGCAGTTACTGGGGGGGCGACTCTGAAGCTTTCTTT
TRBD1	TRBV7-2	NA	TRBJ2-5	CASSPRGQGIGSENQYF	TGTGCCAGCAGCCCCAGAGGACAGGGTATTGGGTCGGAGAACCAGTACTTC
NA	TRBV10-3	NA	TRBJ2-7	CAIGSGSGHLEQYF	TGTGCCATAGGAAGCGGGTCAGGGCATCTCGAGCAGTACTTC
TRBD2	TRBV24-1	few	TRBJ2-1	CATGREGSLNEQFF	TGTGCCACCGGCAGGGAGGGGTCCTTAAATGAGCAGTTCTTC
TRBD1	TRBV4-1	NA	TRBJ1-4	CASSQDDNRGHNEKLFF	TGCGCCAGCAGCCAAGACGATAACAGGGGCCATAATGAAAAACTGTTTTTT
NA	TRBV19	NA	TRBJ1-1	CASSMVGVYTEAFF	TGTGCCAGTAGTATGGTGGGGGTATACACTGAAGCTTTCTTT
NA	TRBV3-1	few	TRBJ1-5	CASSRAYNQPQHF	TGTGCCAGCAGCCGGGCCTACAATCAGCCCCAGCATTTT
NA	TRBV12-3/TRBV12-4	NA	TRBJ2-7	CASSFGGFTYEQYF	TGTGCCAGCAGTTTTGGGGGATTTACCTACGAGCAGTACTTC
NA	TRBV7-2	NA	TRBJ2-3	CAISPIGDTHYF	TGTGCCATCAGCCCCATAGGGGATACGCATTATTTT
NA	TRBV28	NA	TRBJ1-2	CASSLRGLNYGYTF	TGTGCCAGCAGTCTGAGGGGTCTCAACTATGGCTACACCTTC